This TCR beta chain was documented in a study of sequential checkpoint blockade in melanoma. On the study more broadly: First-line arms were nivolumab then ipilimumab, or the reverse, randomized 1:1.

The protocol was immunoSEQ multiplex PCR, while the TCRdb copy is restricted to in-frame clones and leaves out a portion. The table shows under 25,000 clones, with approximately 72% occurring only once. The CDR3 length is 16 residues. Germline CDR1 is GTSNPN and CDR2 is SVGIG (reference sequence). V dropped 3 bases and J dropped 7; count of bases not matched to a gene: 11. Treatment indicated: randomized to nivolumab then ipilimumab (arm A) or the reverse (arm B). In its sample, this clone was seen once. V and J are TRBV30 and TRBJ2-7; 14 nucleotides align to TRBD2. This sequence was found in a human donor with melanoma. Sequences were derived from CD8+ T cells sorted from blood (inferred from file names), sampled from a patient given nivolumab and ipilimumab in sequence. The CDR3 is CAWRPGLAGVLREQYF. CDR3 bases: TGTGCCTGGAGACCGGGACTAGCGGGAGTCCTAAGGGAGCAGTACTTC. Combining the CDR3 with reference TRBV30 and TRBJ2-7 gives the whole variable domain SQTIHQWPATLVQPVGSPLSLECTVEGTSNPNLYWYRQAAGRGLQLLFYSVGIGQISSEVPQNLSASRPQDRQFILSSKKLLLSDSGFYLCAWRPGLAGVLREQYFGPGTRLTVT.